One T cell receptor beta chain is described in this entry. Original processing methods: It was from reference gene primer amplification that nucleated cell counts were estimated. Method: immunoSEQ multiplex PCR; TCRdb's copy keeps in-frame clones and lacks some. That table supplies the V and J calls and clone size; D and trimming were determined from the DNA. The sample has roughly 220,000 clones, about 83% seen once. These data come from a study of blood T cell repertoires in COVID-19. The overall study: The analysed material was cDNA or gDNA that came from T cells, B-cell-depleted T cells, or PBMCs.

Sequences were obtained from PBMCs or T cells enriched from blood (not recorded which). The clonotype was recovered from a woman in her thirties or forties who had recovered from COVID-19.

DNA of the CDR3: TGTGCCAGCAGCGCCGGGACAATGAACACTGAAGCTTTCTTT. Amino acid sequence: CASSAGTMNTEAFF. This rearrangement joins TRBV9 to TRBJ1-1; D might be TRBD1 (6 bases). V was cut by 3 bases and J by 0 bases, with 9 bases left in between. The CDR3 consists of 14 residues. Germline CDR1 reads SGDLS; CDR2 reads YYNGEE.